The 30 T cell receptor beta chains reported below all come from one sample, sequenced in a study of OX40 agonist ivuxolimab in advanced cancers. Repertoires were generated with immunoSEQ multiplex PCR, while TCRdb's copy carries only in-frame clones and drops some. In the table there are just under 85,000 clones, approximately 84% of which are singletons. This sample comprised CD4+ or CD8+ T cells sorted from blood, obtained in a trial of the OX40 agonist ivuxolimab. The receptors derive from an adult with an advanced solid tumor such as melanoma, head and neck, liver or kidney cancer.

The chain has TRBV30 and TRBJ1-2; TRBD1 might be the D (6 bases). Trimming shortened V by 4 bases and J by 6 bases, and 12 bases separated the two germline ends. Germline CDR1 reads GTSNPN; CDR2 reads SVGIG (reference sequence). CDR3 length: 12 residues. CDR3 DNA sequence: TGTGCCTGGATGAAAGGGGGAAATGGCTACACCTTC. Translated, it gives CAWMKGGNGYTF.

The V and J genes are TRBV5-1 and TRBJ1-1; no firm D call. Looked up from germline, CDR1 is SGHRS and CDR2 is YFSETQ. Trimming stripped 4 bases from V and 1 base from J, with 8 bases between. The CDR3 runs 13 residues. For the CDR3, the DNA is TGCGCCAGCAGCCCACAGAAGAACACTGAAGCTTTCTTT. Amino acids: CASSPQKNTEAFF.

This rearrangement joins TRBV27 to TRBJ1-6; 11 nucleotides align to TRBD1. The V and J ends lost 8 bases and 9 bases, in that order; junction bases with no gene match: 3. Germline-derived CDR1 and CDR2 are MNHEY and SMNVEV (reference sequence). The CDR3 spans 13 residues. The CDR3 here is CASAGTGGSPLHF. The CDR3 nucleotides read TGTGCCAGCGCCGGGACAGGGGGTTCACCCCTCCACTTT.

The chain carries TRBV6-5 and TRBJ1-5; 9 bases fit TRBD1. Germline trimming cut 5 bases from V and 8 bases from J; bases unmatched to any gene: 7. The germline gives CDR1 MNHEY, CDR2 SVGAGI. The CDR3 runs to 14 residues. The CDR3 sequence: CASSERQGGEPQHF. The CDR3, as DNA: TGTGCCAGCAGTGAGAGACAGGGGGGTGAGCCCCAGCATTTT.

The V and J genes are TRBV19 and TRBJ2-1; 8 nucleotides align to TRBD2. This CDR3 has 14 residues. Germline loops: CDR1 LNHDA, CDR2 SQIVND (reference sequence). Unmatched junction bases numbered 3, after V lost 6 bases and J lost 2 bases. The CDR3 nucleotides read TGTGCCAGTAGCCCCGGGGGGGCCTACAATGAGCAGTTCTTC. Translated, it gives CASSPGGAYNEQFF. The full variable domain, completed using reference TRBV19 and TRBJ2-1, is DGGITQSPKYLFRKEGQNVTLSCEQNLNHDAMYWYRQDPGQGLRLIYYSQIVNDFQKGDIAEGYSVSREKKESFPLTVTSAQKNPTAFYLCASSPGGAYNEQFFGPGTRLTVL.

This chain links TRBV2 with TRBJ1-4, with 7 bases fitting TRBD1. The V gene end was trimmed by 5 bases and the J gene end by 5 bases; junction bases not matched to a gene: 5. In germline, CDR1 is SNHLY, CDR2 FYNNEI. The CDR3 extends over 14 amino acids. DNA of the CDR3: TGTGCCAGCAGTTACAGGGGAGGGAATGAAAAACTGTTTTTT. Protein: CASSYRGGNEKLFF.

V gene TRBV10-3 combines with J gene TRBJ2-7, with TRBD2 identical over 12 bases. The CDR3 is 15 residues long. Germline V CDR1 and CDR2: ENHRY, SYGVKD. V was pared by 5 bases and J by 7 bases, with 9 bases of the junction left unmatched. CDR3 protein: CAISRGETSGSEQYF. In DNA, the CDR3 is TGTGCCATCAGTCGGGGGGAGACTAGCGGGAGTGAGCAGTACTTC.

This chain uses TRBV5-8 with TRBJ1-1, with D possibly matching TRBD1 (5 bases). Trimming removed 5 bases at V and 1 base at J, with 12 bases between. The germline gives CDR1 SGHTS, CDR2 YDEGEE. CDR3 size: 14 residues. CDR3: CASSKGWGNTEAFF. The CDR3 DNA is TGTGCCAGCAGTAAGGGGTGGGGGAACACTGAAGCTTTCTTT.

This chain uses TRBV27 with TRBJ2-3; D gene uncertain. Germline loops: CDR1 MNHEY, CDR2 SMNVEV (reference sequence). Trimming cost V 4 bases and J 7 bases, with 6 bases left between them. The CDR3 runs to 11 residues. The CDR3 DNA reads TGTGCCAGCAGTTATGCATATACGCAGTATTTT. It is translated as CASSYAYTQYF.

V and J are TRBV12-5 and TRBJ2-1; D possibly uses TRBD1 or TRBD2 (5 bases each). Germline CDR1 LGHNT, CDR2 FRNRAP. The CDR3 totals 15 residues. V lost 1 base and J 8 bases, leaving 15 bases between the germline ends. This CDR3 is CASGLAGAPGDEQFF. The CDR3 DNA reads TGTGCTAGTGGTTTGGCCGGGGCCCCGGGTGATGAGCAGTTCTTC.

V gene TRBV29-1 combines with J gene TRBJ2-7; possible D gene TRBD2, 6 bases. Deletions cut 4 bases from V and 10 bases from J, with 17 bases between. CDR3 length equals 12 residues. Germline values: CDR1 SQVTM, CDR2 ANQGSEA. CDR3 region: CSVAGLSWVQYF. The CDR3 DNA is TGCAGCGTTGCGGGACTGTCGTGGGTTCAGTACTTC.

V gene TRBV10-3 combines with J gene TRBJ2-4; TRBD1 might be the D (6 bases). Trimming stripped 3 bases from V and 1 base from J, with 13 bases between. There are 16 residues in the CDR3. Germline CDR1 and CDR2: ENHRY and SYGVKD. The CDR3 region is CAISDDAGVAKNIQYF. DNA of the CDR3: TGTGCCATCAGTGATGACGCAGGGGTGGCCAAAAACATTCAGTACTTC.

The rearrangement joins TRBV19 to TRBJ1-5, with D possibly being TRBD1 (5 bases). Trimming cost V 5 bases and J 3 bases, with 17 bases left between them. Germline V gene sequence: CDR1 LNHDA, CDR2 SQIVND (reference sequence). The CDR3 consists of 16 residues. CDR3 bases: TGTGCCAGTAGTGTCACCGGGGCTTGGGACAATCAGCCCCAGCATTTT. The encoded protein is CASSVTGAWDNQPQHF.

The genes are TRBV6-1 and TRBJ1-5; the match to TRBD1 covers 9 bases. Trimming removed 1 base from V and 0 bases from J; junction bases left unmatched: 4. CDR3 size: 17 residues. In germline, CDR1 is MNHNS, CDR2 SASEGT. The CDR3 DNA follows: TGTGCCAGCAGTGAAGAGGGGGGACAGGGTAGCAATCAGCCCCAGCATTTT. It encodes CASSEEGGQGSNQPQHF.

This clone came up a few times. The rearrangement links TRBV5-1 to TRBJ2-7, with D tentatively TRBD1 or TRBD2 (5 bases each). Per germline, CDR1 SGHRS and CDR2 YFSETQ. This CDR3 is 14 amino acids long. V was clipped by 4 bases and J by 4 bases, with 15 bases between them. This chain's CDR3 is CASSDSSGGYEQYF. DNA for the CDR3: TGCGCCAGCAGCGACAGCTCTGGGGGATACGAGCAGTACTTC.

This clone has only one observation. The chain is built from TRBV2 and TRBJ2-7; D is possibly TRBD1 (6 bases). The CDR3 covers 14 residues. In germline, CDR1 is SNHLY, CDR2 FYNNEI. V lost 10 bases to trimming and J lost 3 bases, with 19 bases between them. Written as DNA, the CDR3 is TGTGCCATCTTTAAAGGGAAAGGGGGCTACGAGCAGTACTTC. This sequence encodes CAIFKGKGGYEQYF. Combining the CDR3 with reference TRBV2 and TRBJ2-7 gives the whole variable domain EPEVTQTPSHQVTQMGQEVILRCVPISNHLYFYWYRQILGQKVEFLVSFYNNEISEKSEIFDDQFSVERPDGSNFTLKIRSTKLEDSAMYFCAIFKGKGGYEQYFGPGTRLTVT.

The chain recombines TRBV19 with TRBJ2-7; TRBD1 matches 8 bases. CDR3 length: 14 amino acids. The V segment lost 3 bases and the J segment 4 bases; nucleotides outside the gene matches: 5. Per germline, CDR1 LNHDA and CDR2 SQIVND (reference sequence). The CDR3 sequence: CASSMAGGDYEQYF. Written as DNA, the CDR3 is TGTGCCAGTAGTATGGCAGGGGGCGATTACGAGCAGTACTTC.

This chain joins TRBV19 and TRBJ2-1; 7 nucleotides line up with TRBD1. The CDR3 loop spans 13 amino acids. After removal of 10 bases from V and 6 bases from J, the junction contained 9 bases not matched to a gene. From germline, CDR1 is LNHDA and CDR2 SQIVND (reference sequence). This chain's CDR3 is CATRQGIINEQFF. CDR3 coding DNA: TGTGCCACCCGACAGGGTATCATCAATGAGCAGTTCTTC.

J is TRBJ2-1 and V is TRBV9; possibly TRBD2 for D (5 bases). Germline V gene data show CDR1 as SGDLS and CDR2 as YYNGEE. The CDR3 runs 15 residues. V was shortened by 0 bases and J by 4 bases, with 11 bases between the two germline ends. CDR3 nucleotide sequence: TGTGCCAGCAGCGTAGAAGGTAGCGCGTACAATGAGCAGTTCTTC. Translating gives CASSVEGSAYNEQFF.

The rearrangement uses TRBV6-1 and TRBJ1-5; no reliable D call. CDR3 size: 14 residues. Trimming took 1 base from V and 5 from J, leaving 9 bases between them. Germline loops: CDR1 MNHNS, CDR2 SASEGT. The CDR3 sequence: CASSEVIGYQPQHF. CDR3 coding DNA: TGTGCCAGCAGTGAAGTAATAGGGTATCAGCCCCAGCATTTT.

The genes are TRBV27 and TRBJ2-7; TRBD1 matches at 7 bases. The CDR3 runs to 19 residues. The V gene end was trimmed by 7 bases and the J gene end by 0 bases; junction bases not matched to a gene: 21. Germline CDR1 and CDR2: MNHEY and SMNVEV (reference sequence). The CDR3 coding sequence is TGTGCCAGCAAGAAGGGATGGGGGACAGCTTCCCCGAGCTCCTACGAGCAGTACTTC. This translates into CASKKGWGTASPSSYEQYF.

This clone was counted many times. The rearrangement links TRBV5-5 to TRBJ2-7; 7 bases agree with TRBD1. This CDR3 has 14 amino acids. The trim removed 0 bases at V and 2 bases at J, leaving 2 bases unmatched. Germline V gene data show CDR1 as SGHKS and CDR2 as YYEKEE (reference sequence). Here the CDR3 reads CASSLAGQAYEQYF. The CDR3 DNA reads as TGTGCCAGCAGCTTGGCTGGACAGGCCTACGAGCAGTACTTC.

J is TRBJ2-1 and V is TRBV5-4, with D possibly being TRBD1 or TRBD2 (5 bases each). The CDR3 contains 17 residues. V shed 0 bases and J shed 2 bases, with 15 bases lying between them. The germline V gene has CDR1 SGHNT and CDR2 YYREEE (reference sequence). This CDR3 reads CASSLGRGGNAYNEQFF. As DNA, the CDR3 is TGTGCCAGCAGCTTGGGACGGGGCGGAAACGCCTACAATGAGCAGTTCTTC.

The CDR3: CASSLGGRSSYEQYF. Written as DNA, the CDR3 is TGTGCCAGCAGCCTGGGGGGGAGGAGCTCCTACGAGCAGTACTTC. This chain connects TRBV5-6 to TRBJ2-7; the match to TRBD2 covers 7 bases. Germline assignment: CDR1 SGHDT and CDR2 YYEEEE. The CDR3 is 15 residues long. Trimming cost V 4 bases and J 0 bases; bases outside gene matches: 7.

V and J are TRBV4-1 and TRBJ1-2; D remains unclear. Trimming removed 0 bases at V and 2 bases at J, with 7 bases between. The CDR3 is 14 amino acids. CDR1 MGHRA and CDR2 YSYEKL come from the germline V gene. CDR3: CASSQDTRNYGYTF. In nucleotides, the CDR3 is TGCGCCAGCAGCCAAGATACGCGGAACTATGGCTACACCTTC.

The chain employs TRBV5-4 and TRBJ2-5; TRBD2 agrees at 11 bases. V was clipped by 4 bases and J by 2 bases; unmatched bases: 4. Germline CDR1 is SGHNT and CDR2 is YYREEE (reference sequence). This CDR3 has 15 residues. The CDR3 bases are TGTGCCAGCAGCAGGACTAGCGGGTCTCAAGAGACCCAGTACTTC. Translating gives CASSRTSGSQETQYF.

The chain joins TRBV7-8 to TRBJ2-7; 10 positions match TRBD1. Losses at the gene ends were 5 bases for V and 12 bases for J; bases not matched to a gene: 13. The CDR3 contains 14 residues. Germline V lookup: CDR1 SGHVS, CDR2 FQNEAQ. The chain's CDR3 is CASSQGGQGGILYF. The CDR3 bases are TGTGCCAGCAGCCAAGGTGGACAGGGGGGTATTCTGTACTTC.

This clone was observed a few times. The rearrangement links TRBV28 to TRBJ1-2; D is possibly TRBD1 (5 bases). Trimming left V 1 base short and J 4 bases short, with 13 bases between. Germline V gives CDR1 MDHEN, CDR2 SYDVKM. This CDR3 contains 15 residues. The CDR3 DNA sequence: TGTGCCAGCAGTTTATCTAGGGGCGGAAGCTATGGCTACACCTTC. Amino acids: CASSLSRGGSYGYTF.

The V gene is TRBV11-2, the J gene TRBJ1-1; no firm D call. Trimming stripped 8 bases from V and 0 bases from J, with 13 bases between. The CDR3 is 14 residues long. The germline gives CDR1 SGHAT, CDR2 FQNNGV. CDR3 in amino acids: CASGPSLMNTEAFF. Here the CDR3 DNA reads TGTGCCAGCGGACCCAGCCTGATGAACACTGAAGCTTTCTTT.

The chain uses TRBV30 and TRBJ1-2; D is unclear. This CDR3 has 12 residues. The germline V gene encodes CDR1 GTSNPN and CDR2 SVGIG (reference sequence). V gave up 0 bases and J gave up 4 bases, with 6 bases separating them. The CDR3 loop reads CAWSVPGYGYTF. The CDR3, as DNA: TGTGCCTGGAGTGTACCCGGCTATGGCTACACCTTC.